These T cell receptor beta chains were read from a single sample in a study of cytomegalovirus exposure and HLA in healthy donors. Clones were sequenced by immunoSEQ multiplex PCR, and TCRdb holds only the in-frame ones, with some missing. The sample contains under 250,000 clones, more than 75% of which appear only once. Sequenced material: PBMCs. The source of these receptors is a woman aged 18-29 years in good health and CMV-seropositive. Both conserved end residues are part of each CDR3. D genes are given only for firm matches. Clone size appears in some rows only: once, few, many, or a class for an expanded clone.

>once|TRBD1|TRBJ2-2|TRBV5-4
CASSEGGWSGELFF
TGTGCCAGCAGTGAAGGGGGCTGGAGCGGGGAGCTGTTTTTT
>.|.|TRBJ2-1|TRBV19
CASSIDQGVISGAYNEQFF
TGTGCCAGTAGTATAGATCAAGGGGTAATTAGCGGTGCCTACAATGAGCAGTTCTTC
>.|TRBD1|TRBJ1-1|TRBV7-3
CASGTGDGTEAFF
TGTGCCAGCGGAACAGGGGATGGCACTGAAGCTTTCTTT
>.|.|TRBJ2-7|TRBV19
CASRTRDRGEQYF
TGTGCCAGTAGAACGAGGGATCGAGGGGAGCAGTACTTC
>.|.|TRBJ1-5|TRBV27
CASSLSGVNQPQHF
TGTGCCAGCAGTTTATCCGGGGTCAATCAGCCCCAGCATTTT
>.|TRBD2|TRBJ2-1|TRBV7-9
CASSPGLAGGFNEQFF
TGTGCCAGCAGTCCCGGACTAGCGGGTGGGTTTAACGAGCAGTTCTTC
>.|.|TRBJ2-3|TRBV6-4
CASSDSSGATDTQYF
TGTGCCAGCAGTGACTCGTCAGGGGCCACAGATACGCAGTATTTT
>.|.|TRBJ2-1|TRBV29-1
CSVASGTREQFF
TGCAGCGTTGCATCTGGGACTCGTGAGCAGTTCTTC
>.|TRBD1|TRBJ2-7|TRBV7-6
CASSHRDRAAEQYF
TGTGCCAGCAGCCACCGGGACAGGGCCGCCGAGCAGTACTTC
>.|.|TRBJ1-5|TRBV6-5
CASSSPNQPQHF
TGTGCCAGTTCCAGTCCGAATCAGCCCCAGCATTTT
>.|TRBD2|TRBJ2-7|TRBV30
CAWSELLGGDEQYF
TGTGCCTGGAGTGAATTACTCGGGGGGGACGAGCAGTACTTC
>.|TRBD1|TRBJ1-2|TRBV19
CATLRGVTGYTF
TGTGCCACCCTCAGGGGGGTTACTGGCTACACCTTC
>.|TRBD1|TRBJ1-1|TRBV7-6
CASSPRQGTEAFF
TGTGCCAGCAGCCCACGACAGGGCACTGAAGCTTTCTTT
>.|.|TRBJ2-7|TRBV4-1
CASSGSLGYEQYF
TGCGCCAGCAGCGGGAGTCTGGGGTACGAGCAGTACTTC
>.|TRBD2|TRBJ2-3|TRBV28
CASSSLYGRAQSTDTQYF
TGTGCCAGCAGTAGTCTCTACGGGAGGGCGCAAAGCACAGATACGCAGTATTTT
>.|.|TRBJ2-7|TRBV6-1
CASSEDGNSYEQYF
TGTGCCAGCAGTGAAGACGGGAACTCCTACGAGCAGTACTTC
>few|.|TRBJ1-2|TRBV19
CASSPPLTGTRNPYGYTF
TGTGCCAGTAGTCCCCCTCTAACCGGGACACGGAATCCCTATGGCTACACCTTC
>.|.|TRBJ2-7|TRBV27
CASSLGQPPSYEQYF
TGTGCCAGCAGTTTAGGGCAGCCACCCTCCTACGAGCAGTACTTC
>once|TRBD2|TRBJ2-7|TRBV2
CASSRLAGGYEQYF
TGTGCCAGCAGTAGATTAGCGGGAGGCTACGAGCAGTACTTC
>.|TRBD1|TRBJ2-7|TRBV28
CASTDGTGGPKYEQYF
TGTGCCAGTACCGACGGCACAGGGGGCCCCAAATACGAGCAGTACTTC
>.|.|TRBJ1-2|TRBV28
CASRTIGNYGYTF
TGTGCCAGCAGAACTATTGGAAACTATGGCTACACCTTC
>.|TRBD2|TRBJ2-2|TRBV27
CASSTGLATGELFF
TGTGCCAGCAGTACGGGACTAGCGACCGGGGAGCTGTTTTTT
>.|.|TRBJ2-7|TRBV6-1
CASSDSGYEQYF
TGTGCCAGCAGTGACTCGGGGTACGAGCAGTACTTC
>once|.|TRBJ2-7|TRBV27
CASSSRYREKTYEQYF
TGTGCCAGCAGCTCCCGTTACAGGGAGAAGACCTACGAGCAGTACTTC
>.|.|TRBJ2-2|TRBV5-1
CASSPLSGSNTGELFF
TGCGCCAGCAGCCCCCTAAGCGGGTCAAACACCGGGGAGCTGTTTTTT
>.|TRBD2|TRBJ2-7|TRBV2
CASSEGRELREQYF
TGTGCCAGCAGTGAAGGGCGGGAGCTCCGCGAGCAGTACTTC
>.|TRBD2|TRBJ2-2|TRBV5-1
CASSQSPLAAANTGELFF
TGCGCCAGCAGCCAATCCCCCCTAGCGGCGGCGAACACCGGGGAGCTGTTTTTT
>.|TRBD1|TRBJ1-1|TRBV6-5
CASSELGTANTEAFF
TGTGCCAGCAGCGAACTAGGGACAGCGAACACTGAAGCTTTCTTT
>few|.|TRBJ1-2|TRBV7-9
CASSRRTDYGYTF
TGTGCCAGCAGCCGGAGGACCGATTATGGCTACACCTTC
>.|TRBD1|TRBJ2-7|TRBV18
CASSPTGQGPEQYF
TGTGCCAGCTCACCGACAGGACAGGGTCCCGAGCAGTACTTC
>.|TRBD1|TRBJ1-1|TRBV10-2
CASRSTGDTEAFF
TGCGCCAGCAGATCCACAGGGGACACTGAAGCTTTCTTT
>.|.|TRBJ1-2|TRBV30
CAWSRQANNYGYTF
TGTGCCTGGAGCAGGCAGGCAAACAACTATGGCTACACCTTC